The sequence of this T cell receptor beta chain was determined in a study of T cell repertoires in ileal Crohn's disease. Study findings and constraints: Endoscopic recurrence occurred in every patient whose clonality exceeded 26.8%.

Regarding this clone: Its antigen remains unknown.

The time point: inflamed ileum from the surgical specimen. CDR3 size: 14 residues. V shed 0 bases and J shed 5 bases, with 11 bases lying between them. Looked up from germline, CDR1 is SGHNT and CDR2 is YYREEE (reference sequence). Clones were sequenced by immunoSEQ multiplex PCR, and TCRdb holds only the in-frame ones, with some missing. This table has roughly 15,000 clones, roughly 76% appearing once. This chain joins TRBV5-4 and TRBJ1-1, with D uncertain. Sequenced material: ileal tissue. This clonotype originated in an adult with Crohn's disease. CDR3 in amino acids: CASSLDPGSTEAFF. The DNA for the CDR3 is TGTGCCAGCAGCTTGGATCCAGGCTCTACTGAAGCTTTCTTT.